This TCR beta chain originates from a study of ipilimumab plus nivolumab after autologous stem cell transplantation listed by TCRdb under 2021. With regard to the full study: The median number of doses that trial patients received was a few for ipilimumab and about eight for nivolumab. About 33 patients made up the trial's intent-to-treat population. Patients with high-risk diffuse large B cell lymphoma, mature T cell lymphoma, or multiple myeloma undergoing autologous transplant were enrolled in the trial. Both primary refractory and relapsed disease were represented in the DLBCL cohort, where 18-month progression-free survival was roughly 89% and 26%, respectively. General conclusions and limits of the study: Combined checkpoint inhibition appeared tolerable as post-transplant consolidation, according to the authors' conclusion. According to the authors, a biologic rationale for studying the approach further came from T cell receptor repertoire, regulatory T cell phenotype and gut microbiota profiles.

The CDR3 covers 17 residues, taking in both the cysteine and the phenylalanine. The DNA shown is the 51-base CDR3, in frame from base 1. Ipilimumab was given at 1 mg/kg intravenously on day 1 of selected weeks, and checkpoint therapy started 14 to 28 days after autologous transplant. Nivolumab was given at 3 mg/kg intravenously on day 1 of weeks 1, 4, 7, 10, and every two weeks through week 26. This was a Phase Ib clinical trial that tested ipilimumab plus nivolumab, given as combined checkpoint inhibition, for consolidation following autologous stem cell transplantation. Note on this clone: Its recognized antigen is unknown. The sample holds no much larger clone one base away, and base qualities are not on file.

The library was generated by the immunoSEQ multiplex PCR assay. The source is immuneACCESS, and TCRdb retained only in-frame sequences with V and J called. Part of the clones is not carried over; for the studies checked, unresolved V genes explain less than half of this, and the remainder is unexplained. The sample table lists about 16,000 clones, about 65% of them with a count of one. Around 21% of the sample goes to the ten largest clones. The sequence came from a male donor with diffuse large B-cell lymphoma. The material sequenced was PBMCs, taken in a trial of ipilimumab plus nivolumab as post-transplant consolidation. This receptor chain uses TRBV21-1 and TRBJ1-5. TRBV21-1 is a pseudogene segment. The CDR3: CASSKKGSRGSNQPQHF. The nucleotides read TGTGCCAGCAGCAAAAAGGGATCCCGGGGGAGCAATCAGCCCCAGCATTTT.